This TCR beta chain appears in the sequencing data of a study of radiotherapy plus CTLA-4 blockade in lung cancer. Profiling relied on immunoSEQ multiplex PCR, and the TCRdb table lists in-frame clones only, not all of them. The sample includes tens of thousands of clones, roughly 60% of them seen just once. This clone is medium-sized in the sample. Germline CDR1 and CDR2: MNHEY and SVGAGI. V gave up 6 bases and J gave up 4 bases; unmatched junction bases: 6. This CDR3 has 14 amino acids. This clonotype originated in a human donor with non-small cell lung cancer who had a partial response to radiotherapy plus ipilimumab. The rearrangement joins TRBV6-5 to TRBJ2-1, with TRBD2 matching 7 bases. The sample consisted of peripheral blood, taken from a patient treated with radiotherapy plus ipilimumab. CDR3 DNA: TGTGCCAGCAGGGGGACTACCCATTACAATGAGCAGTTCTTC. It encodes CASRGTTHYNEQFF.